This T cell receptor (beta chain) was sequenced in a study of CD8 T cells in Susac syndrome. This CDR3 is 12 amino acids long. Germline CDR1 is MNHEY and CDR2 is SVGEGT. V was clipped by 7 bases and J by 7 bases; unmatched bases: 5. Sequencing of TCR beta was performed on blood CD8+ T cells and on blood CD4+ T cells. CD8+ and CD4+ T cells were negatively isolated; TEMRA cells were FACS-enriched. Random-hexamer reverse transcription was applied to roughly 0.5 to 1 ug RNA. Multiplex immunoSEQ PCR targeted 54 Vbeta and 13 Jbeta TCR beta segments. TCRdb re-analysed the immunoSEQ multiplex PCR reads in MiXCR, keeping a single row per CDR3 protein. Among about 300,000 distinct CDR3 sequences listed, roughly 90% were seen once.

Sequencing was done on a sample of CD8+ T cells from PBMCs. This TCR derives from a human donor with multiple sclerosis. This chain links TRBV6-2 or TRBV6-3 with TRBJ1-2, with 8 bases aligning to TRBD1. The CDR3 loop is CASMGDRTGYTF. CDR3 DNA: TGTGCCAGCATGGGGGACAGGACTGGCTACACCTTC.